Shown below are 12 T cell receptor beta chains from a single sample sequenced in a study of T-cell memory formation after mild COVID-19. TCRdb itself ran the 5' RACE reads through MiXCR, one entry per CDR3 protein. This table holds roughly 400,000 distinct CDR3 sequences, about a sixth found once. The source material was PBMCs or a T cell subset sorted from them (not recorded which). Receptors were obtained from a man between 18 and 29 years old who had mild COVID-19 (a few samples of this study predate the infection). Cell type and time point are not known.

The rearrangement joins TRBV7-9 to TRBJ2-3; 12 bases are shared with TRBD2. This CDR3 region has 17 residues. Germline V lookup: CDR1 SEHNR, CDR2 FQNEAQ (reference sequence). J lost 0 bases, V lost 6 bases, and 7 bases had no gene match. This CDR3 reads CASSPRTSGESTDTQYF. The CDR3 DNA follows: TGTGCCAGCAGTCCCAGGACTAGCGGGGAGAGCACAGATACGCAGTATTTT.

This chain links TRBV4-2 with TRBJ2-1, with 12 bases identical to TRBD2. The CDR3 has 18 amino acids. The junction had 5 bases not matched to a gene; V was cut back by 0 bases and J by 2 bases. Looked up from germline, CDR1 is LGHNA and CDR2 is YNFKEQ. Written as DNA, the CDR3 is TGTGCCAGCAGCCAAGACTCGACTAGCGGGGGTCCCTACAATGAGCAGTTCTTC. It yields the protein CASSQDSTSGGPYNEQFF.

This rearrangement joins TRBV30 to TRBJ1-5, with TRBD1 as a possible D gene (6 bases). Germline CDR1 GTSNPN, CDR2 SVGIG (reference sequence). The CDR3 runs to 14 residues. V lost 3 bases to trimming and J lost 6 bases, with 15 bases between them. The CDR3 region has the DNA TGTGCCTGGAGCTCGGGGGCAGTGAGTCAGCCCCAGCATTTT. As protein: CAWSSGAVSQPQHF.

The V call is TRBV19, the J call TRBJ1-1; a weak D match, TRBD1 (5 bases). The length of the CDR3 is 14 residues. In germline, CDR1 is LNHDA, CDR2 SQIVND (reference sequence). V lost 6 bases, J lost 1 base, and 12 bases lay in between. CDR3 sequence (DNA): TGTGCCAGTAGCGTTCACGGGGGGAACACTGAAGCTTTCTTT. This translates into CASSVHGGNTEAFF.

This clonotype was seen more than once but under ten times. The chain's CDR3 is CASQYAGAYEQYV. CDR3 DNA sequence: TGTGCCAGCCAATACGCGGGGGCCTACGAGCAGTACGTC. This sequence joins TRBV6-2 or TRBV6-3 and TRBJ2-7, with 7 bases fitting TRBD2. J lost 2 bases, V lost 8 bases, and 6 bases had no gene match. CDR1 MNHEY and CDR2 SVGEGT come from the germline V gene. CDR3 length: 13 amino acids.

A single count supports this clonotype. This chain connects TRBV5-4 to TRBJ2-1; weak D call: TRBD2 (5 bases). The CDR3 consists of 16 residues. V was pared by 6 bases and J by 0 bases, with 16 bases between. The germline gives CDR1 SGHNT, CDR2 YYREEE (reference sequence). The CDR3 region has the DNA TGTGCCAGCACCTCAGAACAGCGGAACTCCTACAATGAGCAGTTCTTC. Translation: CASTSEQRNSYNEQFF.

This clonotype has more than one count but fewer than ten. J is TRBJ2-2 and V is TRBV10-3, with D perhaps matching TRBD1 (6 bases). CDR3 length: 16 amino acids. The germline gives CDR1 ENHRY, CDR2 SYGVKD. Trimming removed 6 bases at V and 4 bases at J, with 18 bases between. CDR3 sequence: CAIRTQGRTATGELFF. In DNA, the CDR3 is TGTGCCATCAGGACTCAGGGGAGAACGGCCACCGGGGAGCTGTTTTTT.

V is TRBV9 and J is TRBJ1-2; the D gene is possibly TRBD1 (5 bases). Germline V gene lookup returns CDR1 SGDLS and CDR2 YYNGEE. The V end was cut by 1 base, the J end by 2 bases, with 9 bases between. The CDR3 is 14 amino acids. This chain's CDR3 is CASSVSGGNYGYTF. CDR3 nucleotide sequence: TGTGCCAGCAGCGTATCCGGGGGGAACTATGGCTACACCTTC.

This clonotype was detected many times. In DNA form, the CDR3 reads TGTGCCAGCAGTTACAAATTCGGCAGGGGAGGTACTGAAGCTTTCTTT. Translation gives CASSYKFGRGGTEAFF. The J gene is TRBJ1-1, the V gene TRBV6-6, with D possibly matching TRBD1 (6 bases). The CDR3 sequence is 16 residues long. Trimming took off 2 bases at V and 5 bases at J, with 18 bases between the two ends. From germline, CDR1 is MNHNY and CDR2 SVGAGI (reference sequence).

This clonotype was picked up a small number of times. The V call is TRBV7-9, the J call TRBJ2-3, with TRBD2 matching 10 bases. This CDR3 has 15 amino acids. Unmatched junction bases numbered 6, after V lost 4 bases and J lost 5 bases. In germline, CDR1 is SEHNR, CDR2 FQNEAQ (reference sequence). The CDR3 loop is CASSSLAGVGDTQYF. The CDR3 nucleotides are TGTGCCAGCAGCTCCCTAGCGGGGGTTGGAGATACGCAGTATTTT.

In its sample, this clonotype was seen a few times. This chain joins TRBV7-2 and TRBJ1-5; 7 bases map to TRBD1. The CDR3 contains 15 residues. Trimming at V came to 5 bases and at J to 6 bases, leaving 10 bases not matched to a gene. Germline V CDR1 and CDR2: SGHTA, FQGNSA. This chain's CDR3 is CASSTRTGEGQPQHF. The CDR3 DNA reads TGTGCCAGCAGCACCCGGACAGGTGAGGGTCAGCCCCAGCATTTT. The full variable domain, rest sourced from reference TRBV7-2 and TRBJ1-5, is GAGVSQSPSNKVTEKGKDVELRCDPISGHTALYWYRQSLGQGLEFLIYFQGNSAPDKSGLPSDRFSAERTGGSVSTLTIQRTQQEDSAVYLCASSTRTGEGQPQHFGDGTRLSIL.

This rearrangement joins TRBV20-1 to TRBJ1-2; unclear D gene. Germline values: CDR1 DFQATT, CDR2 SNEGSKA (reference sequence). Deletions cut 3 bases from V and 13 bases from J, with 12 bases between. The CDR3 extends over 10 amino acids. In nucleotides, the CDR3 is TGCAGTGCTAGTCAGGACTGGCCCACCTTC. Amino acids: CSASQDWPTF.